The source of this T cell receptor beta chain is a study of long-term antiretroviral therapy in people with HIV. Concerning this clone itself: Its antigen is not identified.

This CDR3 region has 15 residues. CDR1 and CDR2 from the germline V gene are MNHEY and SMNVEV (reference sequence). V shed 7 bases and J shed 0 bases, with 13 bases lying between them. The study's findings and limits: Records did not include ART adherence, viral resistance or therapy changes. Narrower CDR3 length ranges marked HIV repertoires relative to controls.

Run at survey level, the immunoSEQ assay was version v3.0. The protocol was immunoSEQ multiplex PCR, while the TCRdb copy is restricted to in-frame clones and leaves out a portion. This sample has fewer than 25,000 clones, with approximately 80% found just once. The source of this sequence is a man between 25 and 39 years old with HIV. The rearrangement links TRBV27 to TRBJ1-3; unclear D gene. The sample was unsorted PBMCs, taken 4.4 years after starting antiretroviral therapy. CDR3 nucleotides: TGTGCCAGCACCTCGGTAACAGACTCTGGAAACACCATATATTTT. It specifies CASTSVTDSGNTIYF.